The 30 T cell receptor beta chains reported below all come from one sample, sequenced in a study of chemoradiotherapy in HPV16-positive cancers. Clones were sequenced by immunoSEQ multiplex PCR, and TCRdb holds only the in-frame ones, with some missing. The sample holds about 5,000 clones; roughly 93% are singletons and the top ten take roughly 4.5%. This sample was taken from a patient who underwent chemoradiotherapy. All receptors come from a human donor with HPV-associated anogenital cancer.

This clone was observed once. V gene TRBV11-2 combines with J gene TRBJ1-2, with D possibly being TRBD1 (6 bases). The CDR3 extends over 15 amino acids. CDR1 is SGHAT and CDR2 is FQNNGV in the germline V gene. The germline V and J ends were trimmed by 6 bases and 2 bases, with 16 bases remaining between them. Here the CDR3 reads CASSRTDTGNYGYTF. CDR3 nucleotides: TGTGCCAGCAGTCGAACCGATACAGGGAACTATGGCTACACCTTC.

This clone was seen just once. CDR3 nucleotide sequence: TGCGCCAGCAGCCACTCGGACTCTACCTATGGCTACACCTTC. Amino acid sequence: CASSHSDSTYGYTF. V and J are TRBV4-3 and TRBJ1-2, with D uncertain. Germline CDR1 LGHNA, CDR2 YSLEER. V was cut by 3 bases and J by 4 bases, with 12 bases left in between. The CDR3 loop spans 14 amino acids.

This clone was seen only a few times. This sequence joins TRBV18 and TRBJ1-1, with D perhaps matching TRBD1 (5 bases). CDR3 size: 15 residues. The germline CDR1 and CDR2 sequences are KGHSH and LQKENI. The V gene lost 0 bases and the J gene lost 3 bases, with 11 bases spanning the gap. The chain's CDR3 is CASSPPGGTYTEAFF. For the CDR3, the DNA is TGTGCCAGCTCACCACCGGGGGGGACTTACACTGAAGCTTTCTTT.

The chain has TRBV10-3 and TRBJ2-1; TRBD1 is a possible D gene (6 bases). CDR1 is ENHRY, CDR2 SYGVKD, per germline. CDR3 length: 14 residues. Trimming took 6 bases from V and 6 from J, leaving 15 bases between them. The CDR3, as DNA: TGTGCCATCAGACAGGGAATAACCGGCAATGAGCAGTTCTTC. It codes for CAIRQGITGNEQFF.

This chain uses TRBV11-2 with TRBJ1-6, with D uncertain. Germline values: CDR1 SGHAT, CDR2 FQNNGV. The CDR3 runs to 13 residues. Trimming removed 2 bases from V and 7 bases from J, with 6 bases in between. CDR3 loop: CASSLQLNSPLHF. The DNA for the CDR3 is TGTGCCAGCAGCTTACAGCTAAATTCACCCCTCCACTTT.

The gene calls are TRBV2 and TRBJ1-5; TRBD1 agrees at 7 bases. Looked up from germline, CDR1 is SNHLY and CDR2 is FYNNEI. With V trimmed by 8 bases and J by 9 bases, 10 bases remained unmatched. The CDR3 length is 13 residues. The CDR3 nucleotides read TGTGCCAGCCGGTGGGGGACAGCGGGGCCCCAGCATTTT. It specifies CASRWGTAGPQHF.

In this sample, this clone turned up once. The chain employs TRBV29-1 and TRBJ2-7; D may be TRBD1 or TRBD2 (5 bases each). The CDR3 consists of 16 residues. Germline V gene data show CDR1 as SQVTM and CDR2 as ANQGSEA. The V end was cut by 5 bases, the J end by 2 bases, with 22 bases between. DNA for the CDR3: TGCAGCGTTCTCACCGAGGGGTTCCGCGGCACCTACGAGCAGTACTTC. It translates to CSVLTEGFRGTYEQYF.

The chain employs TRBV6-1 and TRBJ2-5, with D unclear. This CDR3 comprises 16 residues. Per germline, CDR1 MNHNS and CDR2 SASEGT. Trimming stripped 1 base from V and 4 bases from J, with 16 bases between. In DNA form, the CDR3 reads TGTGCCAGCAGTGAAGAGGAAGGGCGTGGCGGAGAGACCCAGTACTTC. This codes for CASSEEEGRGGETQYF.

The chain carries TRBV28 and TRBJ2-3; 7 positions match TRBD2. The CDR3 has 13 amino acids. V was clipped by 3 bases and J by 4 bases; unmatched bases: 1. Germline assignment: CDR1 MDHEN and CDR2 SYDVKM. CDR3 nucleotide sequence: TGTGCCAGCAGTTTGGGGGGGTCAGATACGCAGTATTTT. This codes for CASSLGGSDTQYF.

The rearrangement joins TRBV13 to TRBJ2-5; D perhaps matches TRBD1 (6 bases). The CDR3 runs 17 residues. V gave up 5 bases and J gave up 2 bases, with 21 bases separating them. Germline values: CDR1 PRHDT, CDR2 FYEKMQ (reference sequence). CDR3 sequence: CASSPRGSRGGQETQYF. In DNA, the CDR3 is TGTGCCAGCAGCCCCAGGGGTAGCAGGGGTGGTCAAGAGACCCAGTACTTC.

About this clone itself: A read error may account for a junction end that differs from germline. The chain couples TRBV30 to TRBJ2-1, with 10 bases lining up with TRBD1. CDR1 and CDR2 (germline): GTSNPN, SVGIG (reference sequence). CDR3 size: 11 residues. CDR3 DNA: TGTGCCTGGAGTGATCGGGACAGGGGAGTCTTC. Amino acids: CAWSDRDRGVF.

This clone appeared a single time. The chain recombines TRBV9 with TRBJ1-3; no clear D gene. Germline lookup yields CDR1 SGDLS and CDR2 YYNGEE. This CDR3 comprises 16 residues. Trimming removed 0 bases at V and 0 bases at J, with 10 bases between. The CDR3 loop is CASSVAYRSSGNTIYF. DNA of the CDR3: TGTGCCAGCAGCGTAGCTTACCGGAGCTCTGGAAACACCATATATTTT.

This sequence joins TRBV7-9 and TRBJ2-3; 8 bases match TRBD1. The V gene's germline CDR1 is SEHNR and CDR2 FQNEAQ (reference sequence). The CDR3 spans 15 residues. With V trimmed by 6 bases and J by 4 bases, 9 bases remained unmatched. The CDR3 DNA sequence: TGTGCCAGCAGACTAGGACAGGGCATCGCAGATACGCAGTATTTT. Amino acid sequence: CASRLGQGIADTQYF.

This chain uses TRBV4-3 with TRBJ2-2; D is perhaps TRBD2 (6 bases). Trimming took off 2 bases at V and 7 bases at J, with 14 bases between the two ends. Germline V CDR1 and CDR2: LGHNA, YSLEER. The CDR3 has 15 residues. This chain's CDR3 is CASSQTRLGGGELFF. In nucleotides, the CDR3 is TGCGCCAGCAGCCAAACAAGACTAGGTGGCGGGGAGCTGTTTTTT.

V gene TRBV5-6 combines with J gene TRBJ1-1; tentatively, D is TRBD1 (6 bases). In germline, CDR1 is SGHDT, CDR2 YYEEEE. V was cut by 1 base and J by 7 bases, with 17 bases left in between. The CDR3 sequence is 15 residues long. The CDR3 is CASSLRGGQGGEAFF. In DNA, the CDR3 is TGTGCCAGCAGCTTGAGGGGGGGGCAGGGCGGTGAAGCTTTCTTT.

The chain links TRBV11-2 to TRBJ1-2, with D unclear. Germline assignment: CDR1 SGHAT and CDR2 FQNNGV. This CDR3 is built from 13 residues. V gave up 1 base and J gave up 5 bases, with 8 bases separating them. The CDR3 loop reads CASSLATLYGYTF. DNA for the CDR3: TGTGCCAGCAGCTTAGCCACGTTGTATGGCTACACCTTC.

This rearrangement joins TRBV5-1 to TRBJ2-2; unclear D gene. V lost 5 bases and J 5 bases, leaving 13 bases between the germline ends. The CDR3 contains 14 residues. Germline CDR1 SGHRS, CDR2 YFSETQ. CDR3 nucleotides: TGCGCCAGCAGTCCGTTGACCCAGACCGGGGAGCTGTTTTTT. Protein: CASSPLTQTGELFF. Full variable domain (missing parts from reference TRBV5-1 and TRBJ2-2): KAGVTQTPRYLIKTRGQQVTLSCSPISGHRSVSWYQQTPGQGLQFLFEYFSETQRNKGNFPGRFSGRQFSNSRSEMNVSTLELGDSALYLCASSPLTQTGELFFGEGSRLTVL.

The chain joins TRBV4-2 to TRBJ1-2; no definite D call. V dropped 0 bases and J dropped 4 bases, with 9 bases sitting between them. This CDR3 is built from 14 residues. Germline CDR1 reads LGHNA; CDR2 reads YNFKEQ. The CDR3 DNA reads TGTGCCAGCAGCCAAGATGAGAAGATCTATGGCTACACCTTC. As protein: CASSQDEKIYGYTF.

This clone was observed a handful of times. This chain connects TRBV19 to TRBJ2-3; D ambiguous. The CDR3 runs 12 residues. Germline V lookup: CDR1 LNHDA, CDR2 SQIVND (reference sequence). The germline V and J ends were trimmed by 5 bases and 6 bases, with 9 bases remaining between them. CDR3: CASSPRSDTQYF. The CDR3 bases are TGTGCCAGTAGTCCCCGATCCGATACGCAGTATTTT.

CDR3 coding DNA: TGCGCCAGCAGCTTGTACTCTGGAAACACCATATATTTT. It codes for CASSLYSGNTIYF. This chain links TRBV5-1 with TRBJ1-3, with D unclear. Trimming cost V 1 base and J 0 bases, with 2 bases left between them. CDR1 is SGHRS and CDR2 is YFSETQ in the germline V gene. This CDR3 spans 13 amino acids.

Points on this clone: The junction does not match germline at one end; this may be a read error. The chain recombines TRBV7-9 with TRBJ1-2; D gene unclear. The CDR3 contains 13 residues. The germline CDR1 and CDR2 sequences are SEHNR and FQNEAQ (reference sequence). The CDR3 DNA sequence: TGTGCCAGCAGCCTAGCTAGTAACTATGGCTACACCTTC. This sequence encodes CASSLASNYGYTF.

The chain joins TRBV11-3 to TRBJ2-7; a weak D match, TRBD2 (7 bases). Germline V gives CDR1 SGHNT, CDR2 YENEEA. The CDR3 consists of 14 residues. V was shortened by 3 bases and J by 2 bases, with 11 bases between the two germline ends. The CDR3 region has the DNA TGTGCCAGCAGCTTGAAGGGGGGGACCTACGAGCAGTACTTC. It codes for CASSLKGGTYEQYF.

The chain combines TRBV4-3 with TRBJ1-2; TRBD1 matches 7 bases. The germline CDR1 and CDR2 sequences are LGHNA and YSLEER. The CDR3 runs to 14 residues. The ends lost 3 bases at V and 7 bases at J; junction bases unmatched: 8. DNA of the CDR3: TGCGCCAGCAGCCAGGCGACAGGGACTGGTGGCTACACCTTC. Its protein is CASSQATGTGGYTF.

The chain has TRBV18 and TRBJ1-1; D not certain. V lost 3 bases to trimming and J lost 1 base, with 12 bases between them. CDR3 length: 15 amino acids. Germline CDR1 reads KGHSH; CDR2 reads LQKENI. The CDR3 bases are TGTGCCAGCTCACCCTCCGGGAACTCGAACACTGAAGCTTTCTTT. This gives the protein CASSPSGNSNTEAFF.

The chain joins TRBV27 to TRBJ1-4, with D unresolved. CDR3 length equals 11 residues. Germline loops: CDR1 MNHEY, CDR2 SMNVEV (reference sequence). Trimming shortened V by 7 bases and J by 8 bases, and 8 bases separated the two germline ends. CDR3 residues: CASKRGEKLFF. In DNA form, the CDR3 reads TGTGCCAGCAAAAGAGGCGAAAAACTGTTTTTT.

This chain links TRBV10-2 with TRBJ1-3, with 9 positions matching TRBD1. The CDR3 sequence is 16 residues long. Germline V gene sequence: CDR1 WSHSY, CDR2 SAAADI. V shed 2 bases and J 2 bases; nucleotides not matched to a gene: 4. The CDR3 coding sequence is TGCGCCAGCAGTGAGCCGACAGGGGGAACTGGAAACACCATATATTTT. Its protein product is CASSEPTGGTGNTIYF.

The rearrangement joins TRBV6-6 to TRBJ2-7; D call uncertain. V was pared by 6 bases and J by 6 bases, with 9 bases between. The CDR3 is 11 amino acids. Germline V gives CDR1 MNHNY, CDR2 SVGAGI (reference sequence). CDR3 amino acids: CASSPPPEQYF. In nucleotides, the CDR3 is TGTGCCAGCAGCCCGCCCCCCGAGCAGTACTTC.

The J gene is TRBJ2-1, the V gene TRBV5-1; 13 nucleotides align to TRBD2. V trimming: 4 bases; J trimming: 4 bases; junction bases outside the gene matches: 8. The CDR3 contains 17 residues. Germline CDR1 and CDR2: SGHRS and YFSETQ. In nucleotides, the CDR3 is TGCGCCAGCAGCATAGGACTAGCGGGGGAAACATACAATGAGCAGTTCTTC. This encodes CASSIGLAGETYNEQFF. The complete variable domain, with remaining parts taken from reference TRBV5-1 and TRBJ2-1, reads KAGVTQTPRYLIKTRGQQVTLSCSPISGHRSVSWYQQTPGQGLQFLFEYFSETQRNKGNFPGRFSGRQFSNSRSEMNVSTLELGDSALYLCASSIGLAGETYNEQFFGPGTRLTVL.

The CDR3 nucleotides read TGTGCCAGTAGTCCCCGACAATATGGCTACACCTTC. Translated, it gives CASSPRQYGYTF. V usage is TRBV19 and J usage is TRBJ1-2; D ambiguous. The CDR3 length is 12 residues. Trimming stripped 5 bases from V and 5 bases from J, with 9 bases between. Germline V gene data show CDR1 as LNHDA and CDR2 as SQIVND (reference sequence).

The chain joins TRBV7-6 to TRBJ2-2; no firm D call. The V and J ends lost 5 bases and 4 bases respectively, with 17 bases between them. The CDR3 length is 16 residues. The V gene's germline CDR1 is SGHVS and CDR2 FNYEAQ. The CDR3 here is CASSPTTSAGTGELFF. CDR3 nucleotides: TGTGCCAGCAGCCCTACGACTTCTGCTGGCACCGGGGAGCTGTTTTTT.